Here is one T cell receptor beta chain with its context. Germline V gives CDR1 PRHDT, CDR2 FYEKMQ (reference sequence). CDR3 length equals 16 residues. Deletions cut 4 bases from V and 5 bases from J, with 18 bases between. These data are taken from a study of blood T cell repertoires in COVID-19. Study details: Samples came from the United States, Italy and Spain, spanning acute and convalescent COVID-19.

While infection was still active, Seattle patients were enrolled and then followed longitudinally. Sequencing used immunoSEQ multiplex PCR; TCRdb keeps in-frame clones, though not all of them. The sample gives 150,000 or so clones, 90% to 95% of which show up once; less than 2% is in the top ten. Sequencing was done on a sample of peripheral blood. J is TRBJ2-1 and V is TRBV13; D gene ambiguous. This TCR was sampled from a woman aged 60-75 years with COVID-19, enrolled during active disease. The CDR3 loop reads CASSSVARWSDNEQFF. The CDR3, as DNA: TGTGCCAGCAGCTCGGTTGCAAGATGGTCTGACAATGAGCAGTTCTTC.